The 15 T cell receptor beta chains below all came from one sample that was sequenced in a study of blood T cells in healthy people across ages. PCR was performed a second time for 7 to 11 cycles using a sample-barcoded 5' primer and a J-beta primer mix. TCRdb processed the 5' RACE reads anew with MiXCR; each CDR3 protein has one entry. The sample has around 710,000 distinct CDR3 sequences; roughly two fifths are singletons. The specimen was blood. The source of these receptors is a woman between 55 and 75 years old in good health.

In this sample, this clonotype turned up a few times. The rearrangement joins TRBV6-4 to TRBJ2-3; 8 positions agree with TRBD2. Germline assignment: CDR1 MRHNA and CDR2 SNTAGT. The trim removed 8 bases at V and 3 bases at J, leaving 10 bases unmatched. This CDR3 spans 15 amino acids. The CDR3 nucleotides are TGTGCCAGCTCGCGAGAAGCGGGGGTGACAGATACGCAGTATTTT. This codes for CASSREAGVTDTQYF.

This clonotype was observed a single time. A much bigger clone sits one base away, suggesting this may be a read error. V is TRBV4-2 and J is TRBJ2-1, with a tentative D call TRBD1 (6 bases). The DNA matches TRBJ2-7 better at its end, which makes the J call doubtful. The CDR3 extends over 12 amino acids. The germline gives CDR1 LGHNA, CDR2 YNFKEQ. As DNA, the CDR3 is TGTGCCAGCAGCCCTCGGGACAATGAGCAGTACTTC. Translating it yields CASSPRDNEQYF.

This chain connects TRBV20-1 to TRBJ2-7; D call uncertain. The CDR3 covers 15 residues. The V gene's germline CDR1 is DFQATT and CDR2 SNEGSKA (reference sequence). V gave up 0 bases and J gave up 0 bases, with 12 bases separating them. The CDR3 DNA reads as TGCAGTGCTAGAGATTGGGCAGAAAGCTCCTACGAGCAGTACTTC. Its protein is CSARDWAESSYEQYF.

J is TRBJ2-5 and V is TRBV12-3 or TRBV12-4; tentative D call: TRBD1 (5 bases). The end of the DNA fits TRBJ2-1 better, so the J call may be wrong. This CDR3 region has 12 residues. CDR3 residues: CASSFGQETQFF. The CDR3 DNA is TGTGCCAGCAGTTTCGGACAAGAGACCCAGTTCTTC.

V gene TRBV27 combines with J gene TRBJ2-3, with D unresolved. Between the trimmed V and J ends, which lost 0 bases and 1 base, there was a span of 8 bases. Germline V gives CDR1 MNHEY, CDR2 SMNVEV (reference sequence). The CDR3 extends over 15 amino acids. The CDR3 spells CASSLSLRGTDTQYF. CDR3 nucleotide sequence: TGTGCCAGCAGTTTATCCCTAAGAGGCACAGATACGCAGTATTTT.

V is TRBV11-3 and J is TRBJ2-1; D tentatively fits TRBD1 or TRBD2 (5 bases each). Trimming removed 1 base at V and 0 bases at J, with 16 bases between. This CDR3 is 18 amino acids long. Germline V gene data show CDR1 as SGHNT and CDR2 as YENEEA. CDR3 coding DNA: TGTGCCAGCAGCTTAGGGGACGGGGCGGCAAGCTCCTACAATGAGCAGTTCTTC. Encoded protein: CASSLGDGAASSYNEQFF.

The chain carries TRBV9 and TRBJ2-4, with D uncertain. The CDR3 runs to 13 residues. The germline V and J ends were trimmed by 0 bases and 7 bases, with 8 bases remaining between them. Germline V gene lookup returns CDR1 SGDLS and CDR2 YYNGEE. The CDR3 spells CASSVGRDNIQYF. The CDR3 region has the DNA TGTGCCAGCAGCGTAGGAAGGGATAACATTCAGTACTTC.

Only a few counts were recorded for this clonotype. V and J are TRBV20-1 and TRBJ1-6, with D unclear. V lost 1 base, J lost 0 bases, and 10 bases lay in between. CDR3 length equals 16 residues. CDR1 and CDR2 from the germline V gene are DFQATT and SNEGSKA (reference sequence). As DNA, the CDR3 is TGCAGTGCTAGAGGCAACTCCCGCTCCTATAATTCACCCCTCCACTTT. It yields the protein CSARGNSRSYNSPLHF.

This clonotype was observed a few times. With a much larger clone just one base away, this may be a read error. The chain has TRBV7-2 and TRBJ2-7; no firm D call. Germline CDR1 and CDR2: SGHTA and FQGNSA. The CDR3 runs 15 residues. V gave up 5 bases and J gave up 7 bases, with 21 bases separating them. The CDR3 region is CASSQDSAPYNEQYF. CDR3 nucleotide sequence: TGTGCCAGCAGCCAAGACTCGGCCCCCTACAATGAGCAGTACTTC.

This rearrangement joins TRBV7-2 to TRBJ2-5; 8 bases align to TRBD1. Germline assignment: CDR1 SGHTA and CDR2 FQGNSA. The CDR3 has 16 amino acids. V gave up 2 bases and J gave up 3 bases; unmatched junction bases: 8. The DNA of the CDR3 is TGTGCCAGCAGCTTAAGGAAAGGGACAGGCGAAGAGACCCAGTACTTC. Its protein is CASSLRKGTGEETQYF.

The DNA for the CDR3 is TGTGCCATCCCGGGACTAGCGGGAGGGCCGCATGTCAATGAGCAGTTCTTC. Protein sequence: CAIPGLAGGPHVNEQFF. The chain uses TRBV7-9 and TRBJ2-1; 16 bases are shared with TRBD2. The CDR3 spans 17 residues. Losses at the gene ends were 10 bases for V and 6 bases for J; bases not matched to a gene: 12. Germline V gene data show CDR1 as SEHNR and CDR2 as FQNEAQ (reference sequence).

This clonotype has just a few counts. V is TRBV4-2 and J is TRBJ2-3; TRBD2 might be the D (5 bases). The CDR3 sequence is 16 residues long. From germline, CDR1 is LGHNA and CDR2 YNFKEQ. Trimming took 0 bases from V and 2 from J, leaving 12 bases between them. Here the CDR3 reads CASSQDAGASTDTQYF. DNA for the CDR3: TGTGCCAGCAGCCAAGATGCGGGTGCGTCCACAGATACGCAGTATTTT.

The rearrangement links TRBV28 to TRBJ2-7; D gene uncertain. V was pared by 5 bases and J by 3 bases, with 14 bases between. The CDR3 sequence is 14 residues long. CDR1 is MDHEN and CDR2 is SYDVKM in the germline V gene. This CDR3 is CASSPNRNSYEQYF. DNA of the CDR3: TGTGCCAGCAGTCCAAACCGGAACAGCTACGAGCAGTACTTC.

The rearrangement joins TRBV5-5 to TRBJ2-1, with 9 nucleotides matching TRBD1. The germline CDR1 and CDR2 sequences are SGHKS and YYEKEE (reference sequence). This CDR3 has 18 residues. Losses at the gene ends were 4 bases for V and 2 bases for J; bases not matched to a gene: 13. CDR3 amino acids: CASSISPGTGFTYNEQFF. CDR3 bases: TGTGCCAGCAGCATAAGTCCCGGGACAGGGTTCACCTACAATGAGCAGTTCTTC.

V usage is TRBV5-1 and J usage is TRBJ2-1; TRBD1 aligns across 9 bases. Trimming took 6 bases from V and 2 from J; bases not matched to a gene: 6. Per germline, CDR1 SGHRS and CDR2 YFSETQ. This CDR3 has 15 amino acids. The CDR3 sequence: CASTPTGGAYNEQFF. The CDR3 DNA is TGCGCCAGCACCCCTACAGGGGGCGCCTACAATGAGCAGTTCTTC. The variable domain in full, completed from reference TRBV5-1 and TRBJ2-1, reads KAGVTQTPRYLIKTRGQQVTLSCSPISGHRSVSWYQQTPGQGLQFLFEYFSETQRNKGNFPGRFSGRQFSNSRSEMNVSTLELGDSALYLCASTPTGGAYNEQFFGPGTRLTVL.